This entry lists 28 T cell receptor beta chains sequenced from one sample in a study of a mutant IDH1 vaccine in newly diagnosed glioma. Time point described: week 5, during vaccination. Vaccine doses each comprised 300 ug of mutant IDH1 20-mer peptide, with topical imiquimod. These receptors lack a known antigen. The repertoire was sequenced with immunoSEQ multiplex PCR; TCRdb's copy has only in-frame clones and lacks some. The sample records tens of thousands of clones, around 90% being singletons. The specimen comprised PBMCs, sampled from a glioma patient whose treatment included an IDH1 peptide vaccine. The receptor source for this set is a woman aged 45-59 years with glioma.

The rearrangement uses TRBV7-9 and TRBJ2-6; D is perhaps TRBD1 or TRBD2 (5 bases each). V lost 6 bases and J lost 6, with 24 bases in between. Germline CDR1 and CDR2: SEHNR and FQNEAQ (reference sequence). The CDR3 length is 18 residues. The CDR3 region has the DNA TGTGCCAGCAGGCCCGCCGGGGCGAATACTAATCAGGCCAACGTCCTGACTTTC. Encoded protein: CASRPAGANTNQANVLTF.

The chain couples TRBV5-1 to TRBJ2-1, with 8 bases aligning to TRBD1. The CDR3 loop spans 14 amino acids. The V and J ends lost 9 bases and 9 bases, in that order; junction bases with no gene match: 14. Germline CDR1 reads SGHRS; CDR2 reads YFSETQ. The CDR3 is CATARTGTPTEQFF. CDR3 DNA sequence: TGCGCCACGGCGAGGACAGGGACACCCACTGAGCAGTTCTTC.

This chain links TRBV30 with TRBJ1-1, with D possibly matching TRBD1 (6 bases). The CDR3 length is 12 residues. The germline gives CDR1 GTSNPN, CDR2 SVGIG (reference sequence). V was pared by 1 base and J by 7 bases, with 10 bases between. CDR3 DNA sequence: TGTGCCTGGAGTGGGGTAGGGGGTGAAGCTTTCTTT. This translates into CAWSGVGGEAFF.

The chain uses TRBV4-1 and TRBJ2-7; TRBD1 might be the D (7 bases). The CDR3 totals 14 residues. V was trimmed by 2 bases and J by 2 bases, leaving 10 bases between them. Germline CDR1 is MGHRA and CDR2 is YSYEKL. The CDR3 sequence: CASSQPGGTYEQYF. Written as DNA, the CDR3 is TGCGCCAGCAGCCAACCAGGGGGGACCTACGAGCAGTACTTC.

The V call is TRBV21-1, the J call TRBJ1-1. TRBV21-1 is recorded as a pseudogene. The CDR3 loop spans 18 amino acids. As DNA, the CDR3 is TGTGCCAGCAGCAAAGCGATATACCCCTCCCGTATGAACACTGAAGCTTTCTTT. It specifies CASSKAIYPSRMNTEAFF.

The table lists this clone with a count of one. This CDR3 is CSVDGQGSEQYF. CDR3 nucleotides: TGCAGCGTTGATGGGCAGGGATCCGAGCAGTACTTC. J is TRBJ2-7 and V is TRBV29-1; the D gene is possibly TRBD1 (5 bases). The CDR3 extends over 12 amino acids. Germline lookup yields CDR1 SQVTM and CDR2 ANQGSEA. Between the trimmed V and J ends, which lost 3 bases and 6 bases, there was a span of 12 bases.

The CDR3 nucleotides read TGTGCCTACAGCGGAGACACAGATACGCAGTATTTT. Translation: CAYSGDTDTQYF. The V and J genes are TRBV10-3 and TRBJ2-3; D is possibly TRBD2 (5 bases). V shed 11 bases and J shed 2 bases, with 11 bases lying between them. CDR1 ENHRY and CDR2 SYGVKD come from the germline V gene. The CDR3 loop spans 12 amino acids.

The V call is TRBV9, the J call TRBJ2-7; TRBD2 aligns across 8 bases. The V gene end was trimmed by 4 bases and the J gene end by 4 bases; junction bases not matched to a gene: 10. The germline gives CDR1 SGDLS, CDR2 YYNGEE. This CDR3 spans 15 amino acids. The CDR3 bases are TGTGCCAGCAGCCCTCGCGTCCAGCGGGAGTACGAGCAGTACTTC. It is translated as CASSPRVQREYEQYF.

The J gene is TRBJ2-7, the V gene TRBV14; 8 bases match TRBD2. CDR3 length: 14 amino acids. The V and J ends lost 3 bases and 4 bases, in that order; junction bases with no gene match: 5. CDR1 SGHDN and CDR2 FVKESK come from the germline V gene. The CDR3 DNA sequence: TGTGCCAGCAGCCACGCTAGCGGGTTTTACGAGCAGTACTTC. It translates to CASSHASGFYEQYF.

V usage is TRBV5-6 and J usage is TRBJ1-3; D not certain. The V and J ends lost 0 bases and 2 bases respectively, with 6 bases between them. Germline CDR1 SGHDT, CDR2 YYEEEE. The CDR3 covers 14 residues. For the CDR3, the DNA is TGTGCCAGCAGCTTGGTGGCAGCTGGAAACACCATATATTTT. Residues: CASSLVAAGNTIYF.

This clone appeared a single time. V usage is TRBV6-1 and J usage is TRBJ2-5, with D maybe TRBD2 (5 bases). V was shortened by 6 bases and J by 5 bases, with 13 bases between the two germline ends. Germline V gene lookup returns CDR1 MNHNS and CDR2 SASEGT. CDR3 length: 13 residues. In nucleotides, the CDR3 is TGTGCCAGCAGACCACCGGCGGGCGAGACCCAGTACTTC. Protein product: CASRPPAGETQYF.

V and J are TRBV9 and TRBJ2-3, with 13 bases that match TRBD2. The trim removed 2 bases at V and 2 bases at J, leaving 8 bases unmatched. The germline V gene has CDR1 SGDLS and CDR2 YYNGEE. This CDR3 has 18 amino acids. CDR3 amino acids: CASSVDGTSGAYTDTQYF. The CDR3 DNA follows: TGTGCCAGCAGCGTGGACGGGACTAGCGGGGCTTACACAGATACGCAGTATTTT.

This rearrangement joins TRBV5-4 to TRBJ2-6; D could derive from TRBD1 or TRBD2 (6 bases each). Germline V gene data show CDR1 as SGHNT and CDR2 as YYREEE (reference sequence). Trimming removed 0 bases at V and 3 bases at J, with 10 bases between. The CDR3 extends over 16 amino acids. The CDR3 region is CASSLGGGGGANVLTF. The CDR3 DNA reads as TGTGCCAGCAGCTTGGGAGGGGGAGGTGGGGCCAACGTCCTGACTTTC.

The genes are TRBV9 and TRBJ2-7; 7 bases are a match to TRBD1. This CDR3 has 15 residues. Trimming at V came to 4 bases and at J to 1 base, leaving 8 bases not matched to a gene. Looked up from germline, CDR1 is SGDLS and CDR2 is YYNGEE. CDR3 protein: CASSREGRGSYEQYF. The CDR3 DNA reads TGTGCCAGCAGCCGAGAGGGCAGGGGGTCCTACGAGCAGTACTTC.

This clone occurred once. The chain is built from TRBV21-1 and TRBJ2-1. TRBV21-1 represents a pseudogene. CDR3 length equals 16 residues. The DNA of the CDR3 is TGTGCCAGCAGCAAAGAGGGCGAGAGCTCCTACAATGAGCAGTTCTTC. Its protein is CASSKEGESSYNEQFF.

This chain links TRBV5-1 with TRBJ1-2; D is ambiguous. Trimming pared 4 bases from V and 8 bases from J, leaving 15 bases between. CDR1 SGHRS and CDR2 YFSETQ come from the germline V gene. The CDR3 has 13 residues. This CDR3 reads CASSRDSPTGYTF. The CDR3 nucleotides read TGCGCCAGCAGCCGCGATAGCCCCACGGGCTACACCTTC.

This sequence joins TRBV11-2 and TRBJ1-4; possibly TRBD1 for D (5 bases). Germline-derived CDR1 and CDR2 are SGHAT and FQNNGV. The CDR3 totals 14 residues. V dropped 4 bases and J dropped 5 bases, with 11 bases sitting between them. In DNA form, the CDR3 reads TGTGCCAGCAGCTCCGGGACGTACAATGAAAAACTGTTTTTT. This codes for CASSSGTYNEKLFF.

This clone has more than one count but fewer than ten. The rearrangement joins TRBV2 to TRBJ2-1, with D unresolved. V gave up 2 bases and J gave up 13 bases, with 12 bases separating them. The CDR3 contains 12 residues. Germline V gene sequence: CDR1 SNHLY, CDR2 FYNNEI. CDR3: CASSEYGSDQFF. The CDR3 DNA reads TGTGCCAGCAGTGAATATGGGTCAGATCAGTTCTTC.

The chain carries TRBV9 and TRBJ2-5, with D possibly being TRBD1 (6 bases). V lost 4 bases and J lost 1, with 8 bases in between. The length of the CDR3 is 13 residues. Germline CDR1 is SGDLS and CDR2 is YYNGEE. The CDR3 DNA reads as TGTGCCAGCAGCACAGGGATCCAAGAGACCCAGTACTTC. Amino acid sequence: CASSTGIQETQYF.

The rearrangement links TRBV6-5 to TRBJ1-2; no clear D. V lost 2 bases to trimming and J lost 2 bases, with 9 bases between them. The CDR3 is made up of 14 amino acids. Germline CDR1 MNHEY, CDR2 SVGAGI. The CDR3 is CASSYEGRNYGYTF. In DNA, the CDR3 is TGTGCCAGCAGTTACGAGGGCAGGAACTATGGCTACACCTTC.

V and J are TRBV4-2 and TRBJ1-2, with D possibly being TRBD1 (5 bases). The CDR3 consists of 17 residues. Trimming shortened V by 0 bases and J by 3 bases, and 17 bases separated the two germline ends. Germline CDR1 reads LGHNA; CDR2 reads YNFKEQ. For the CDR3, the DNA is TGTGCCAGCAGCCAAGACGGTATCGCAGGGCTCGACTATGGCTACACCTTC. Translation gives CASSQDGIAGLDYGYTF.

The rearrangement uses TRBV27 and TRBJ2-1, with D perhaps matching TRBD2 (5 bases). Germline V lookup: CDR1 MNHEY, CDR2 SMNVEV (reference sequence). V lost 0 bases, J lost 7 bases, and 10 bases lay in between. There are 14 residues in the CDR3. The CDR3 DNA follows: TGTGCCAGCAGTTTATCGAGAGGGAGAAATGAGCAGTTCTTC. Amino acid sequence: CASSLSRGRNEQFF.

V and J are TRBV14 and TRBJ1-1; D is undetermined. The CDR3 is made up of 14 amino acids. Trimming removed 6 bases from V and 6 bases from J, with 17 bases in between. Germline lookup yields CDR1 SGHDN and CDR2 FVKESK. CDR3 sequence: CASSQILSGSEAFF. CDR3 in DNA: TGTGCCAGCAGTCAGATTTTAAGTGGCTCTGAAGCTTTCTTT.

The CDR3 nucleotides read TGTGCCAGTAGTTCTACATCCGGGGCCCGATCCTACGAGCAGTACTTC. Translated: CASSSTSGARSYEQYF. The chain has TRBV19 and TRBJ2-7; either TRBD1 or TRBD2 may fit D (5 bases each). The CDR3 totals 16 residues. V gave up 5 bases and J gave up 1 base, with 18 bases separating them. The germline V gene has CDR1 LNHDA and CDR2 SQIVND (reference sequence).

The V call is TRBV19, the J call TRBJ2-1; D gene unclear. The CDR3 has 15 amino acids. V was pared by 3 bases and J by 4 bases, with 13 bases between. CDR1 and CDR2 (germline): LNHDA, SQIVND (reference sequence). The CDR3, as DNA: TGTGCCAGTAGTATCCAAAACCTCCGATACAATGAGCAGTTCTTC. It codes for CASSIQNLRYNEQFF.

The chain is built from TRBV6-5 and TRBJ2-7; TRBD1 might be the D (6 bases). Trimming removed 6 bases from V and 0 bases from J, with 15 bases in between. The germline V gene has CDR1 MNHEY and CDR2 SVGAGI. The CDR3 sequence is 15 residues long. CDR3 bases: TGTGCCAGCAGCGAGGGACACCTAGGCTCCTACGAGCAGTACTTC. Its translation is CASSEGHLGSYEQYF.

This rearrangement joins TRBV27 to TRBJ2-1; D is unresolved. The CDR3 is 14 residues long. V was cut by 0 bases and J by 8 bases, with 11 bases left in between. Looked up from germline, CDR1 is MNHEY and CDR2 is SMNVEV (reference sequence). The CDR3 nucleotides are TGTGCCAGCAGTTTATCCAGGAACCAGGATGAGCAGTTCTTC. This encodes CASSLSRNQDEQFF.

The chain joins TRBV5-6 to TRBJ2-7; the D gene is possibly TRBD1 (5 bases). V was trimmed by 0 bases and J by 4 bases, leaving 14 bases between them. The CDR3 runs 15 residues. Germline loops: CDR1 SGHDT, CDR2 YYEEEE. DNA of the CDR3: TGTGCCAGCAGCTTGGGCTCAGGGCCTATTTACGAGCAGTACTTC. Its protein product is CASSLGSGPIYEQYF.